This T cell receptor (beta chain) was documented in a study of graft-versus-host responses after intestinal transplantation. Overall study: For approximately three years after anti-thymocyte globulin induction, all recipients took tacrolimus and steroids. Study-level results: Ileal or blood samples showed some GvH clones first, and such clones were also found in recipient marrow. The presence of high graft-versus-host to host-versus-graft clonal ratios in allografts characterized patients with graft-donor T cell macrochimerism.

Of note for this clone: Its antigen remains unknown.

V lost 7 bases and J 7 bases, leaving 20 bases between the germline ends. Looked up from germline, CDR1 is SGHRS and CDR2 is YFSETQ. The CDR3 length is 15 residues. TCRdb's table, derived via immunoSEQ multiplex PCR, lists solely in-frame clones and lacks some. The top ten clones hold over 8.5% of a sample with 10,000 to 15,000 clones, 84% of them seen once. This clonotype was obtained from a human patient who received an intestinal transplant, so some T cells may come from the graft donor. Sequenced material: PBMCs, taken roughly 290 days after intestinal transplant. The rearrangement uses TRBV5-1 and TRBJ1-4; D gene uncertain. The chain's CDR3 is CASGPIPGSTEKLFF. In nucleotides, the CDR3 is TGCGCCAGCGGACCAATTCCGGGTTCGACTGAAAAACTGTTTTTT.